This T cell receptor (beta chain) emerged from a study of shared clonotypes between healthy human individuals. Overall study results and limits: Sampling involved blood alone; tissue repertoires likely differ. Few donors restricted represented genetic and exposure-history diversity.

Every donor was a Caucasian adult from Nashville, Tennessee. This CDR3 is built from 15 residues. CDR1 and CDR2 (germline): SGHNT, YYREEE (reference sequence). The junction had 3 bases not matched to a gene; V was cut back by 0 bases and J by 4 bases. TCRdb's copy holds only in-frame clones and misses some; the assay was immunoSEQ multiplex PCR. Counted here are roughly 480,000 clones, 79% occurring once; the ten biggest clones make up more than 10%. Worth noting for this clone: Its specificity is unknown.

The sequenced material came from PBMCs. The receptor was derived from a woman aged 40 to 50 in good health. Some clones in this sample may be carry-over from other donors' samples. V is TRBV5-4 and J is TRBJ2-4; 8 bases agree with TRBD1. In DNA, the CDR3 is TGTGCCAGCAGCTTGGGCGGACAGGGTAAAAACATTCAGTACTTC. The encoded protein is CASSLGGQGKNIQYF.